The entry below gives a single T cell receptor beta chain sequence along with its context. Sequencing used immunoSEQ multiplex PCR; TCRdb keeps in-frame clones, though not all of them. The sample contains roughly 2.2 million clones, 85% to 95% of which appear only once. The CDR3 sequence is 14 residues long. Germline V gene lookup returns CDR1 MDHEN and CDR2 SYDVKM. The V and J ends lost 6 bases and 2 bases, in that order; junction bases with no gene match: 7. The data derive from a study of shared clonotypes between healthy human individuals. Sequenced input: naive CD4+ T cells from PBMCs. Subset in this sample: CD45RA+ positively selected. The V call is TRBV28, the J call TRBJ2-7; 7 positions match TRBD1. This clonotype was obtained from a young man in good health. Some clones in this sample may be carry-over from other donors' samples. Here the CDR3 DNA reads TGTGCCAGCAGACCGGGACAGCCCACCTACGAGCAGTACTTC. Protein sequence: CASRPGQPTYEQYF.